Listed here are 10 T cell receptor beta chains from one sample, sequenced in a study of T cells in Graves' hyperthyroidism and ophthalmopathy. Regions amplified from RNA transcripts were the TCR beta CDR3 regions. The primer set for the first-round RT-PCR of the TCR CDR3 was HTBI. A single record per CDR3 protein comes from TCRdb applying MiXCR to the multiplex PCR reads. The table has about 770,000 distinct CDR3 sequences, roughly a sixth seen once; the top ten hold around 15%. What was sequenced was blood. These receptors originate from a woman between 50 and 59 years old with Graves' hyperthyroidism that later progressed to Graves' ophthalmopathy.

In its sample, this clonotype was seen a few times. The gene calls are TRBV18 and TRBJ2-7; unclear D gene. The CDR3 contains 15 residues. V was clipped by 5 bases and J by 0 bases, with 14 bases between them. CDR1 is KGHSH, CDR2 LQKENI, per germline. The CDR3 coding sequence is TGTGCCAGCTCATCTCCTTCCTCGATCTCCTACGAGCAGTACTTC. Protein sequence: CASSSPSSISYEQYF.

This clonotype turned up a few times. The chain has TRBV3-1 and TRBJ2-7; D is undetermined. The CDR3 is 15 amino acids. CDR1 is LGHDT, CDR2 YNNKEL, per germline (reference sequence). V lost 1 base, J lost 0 bases, and 10 bases lay in between. CDR3: CASSQAPWSSYEQYF. The CDR3 nucleotides are TGTGCCAGCAGCCAAGCCCCCTGGAGCTCCTACGAGCAGTACTTC.

Remarks on this clonotype: A read error may explain this, as a much larger clone is one base away. This sequence joins TRBV12-3 or TRBV12-4 and TRBJ2-1; no definite D call. This CDR3 has 15 amino acids. The CDR3 loop is CASSLSLSSHNEQFF. Here the CDR3 DNA reads TGTGCCAGCAGTTTATCCTTAAGCTCCCACAATGAGCAGTTCTTC.

This clonotype has a count of ten or more. The chain joins TRBV11-1 to TRBJ2-3; D uncertain. This CDR3 comprises 16 residues. Germline CDR1 and CDR2: SGHAT and FQDESV (reference sequence). Trimming removed 3 bases at V and 0 bases at J, with 13 bases between. The chain's CDR3 is CASSFGLEISTDTQYF. CDR3 DNA: TGTGCCAGCAGCTTCGGTTTAGAGATTAGCACAGATACGCAGTATTTT.

To note about this clonotype: Given a much more abundant clone one base away, this may be a read error. The V and J genes are TRBV3-1 and TRBJ1-1; TRBD1 might be the D (6 bases). The CDR3 loop spans 13 amino acids. The germline CDR1 and CDR2 sequences are LGHDT and YNNKEL (reference sequence). Trimming took 10 bases from V and 4 from J, leaving 16 bases between them. The CDR3 protein is CAIAGTLSTEAFF. The CDR3 region has the DNA TGTGCCATAGCCGGGACACTAAGCACTGAAGCTTTCTTT.

This clonotype was detected many times. The chain is built from TRBV27 and TRBJ1-5; 8 nucleotides line up with TRBD1. Germline values: CDR1 MNHEY, CDR2 SMNVEV (reference sequence). V lost 5 bases and J lost 4; bases outside the gene matches: 10. This CDR3 comprises 16 residues. DNA of the CDR3: TGTGCCAGCAGTAGAGTCGGACAGGGACTAAATCAGCCCCAGCATTTT. Translation: CASSRVGQGLNQPQHF.

This clonotype appeared a few times. This chain links TRBV3-1 with TRBJ2-5; TRBD1 matches 7 bases. Germline V lookup: CDR1 LGHDT, CDR2 YNNKEL (reference sequence). The ends lost 2 bases at V and 4 bases at J; junction bases unmatched: 7. This CDR3 spans 15 amino acids. CDR3 DNA sequence: TGTGCCAGCAGCCAACTAGACAGGGTACGAGAGACCCAGTACTTC. Translating gives CASSQLDRVRETQYF.

This chain connects TRBV7-9 to TRBJ2-1; D is undetermined. The CDR3 runs 14 residues. Per germline, CDR1 SEHNR and CDR2 FQNEAQ (reference sequence). Deletions cut 1 base from V and 4 bases from J, with 8 bases between. The CDR3, as DNA: TGTGCCAGCAGCTTAGGGAACAATTACAATGAGCAGTTCTTC. Its translation: CASSLGNNYNEQFF.

This clonotype was detected only a few times. Given a much more abundant clone one base away, this may be a read error. The chain joins TRBV7-9 to TRBJ1-1, with TRBD1 matching over 9 bases. Germline CDR1 SEHNR, CDR2 FQNEAQ (reference sequence). The CDR3 has 15 residues. CDR3 DNA sequence: TGTGCCAGCAGCTTGGGACAGGGACCGAACACTGAAGTTTTCTTT. It encodes CASSLGQGPNTEVFF.

This clonotype was picked up a small number of times. V gene TRBV27 combines with J gene TRBJ1-2; tentatively, D is TRBD1 (6 bases). This CDR3 comprises 15 residues. V lost 8 bases to trimming and J lost 0 bases, with 16 bases between them. Germline values: CDR1 MNHEY, CDR2 SMNVEV (reference sequence). The CDR3 protein is CASRPTGYPNYGYTF. The DNA of the CDR3 is TGTGCCAGCCGTCCTACAGGGTACCCTAACTATGGCTACACCTTC.